These T cell receptor beta chains were read from a single sample in a study of blood T cells in healthy people across ages. MiXCR was run by TCRdb on the 5' RACE reads, yielding one entry per CDR3 protein. The sample has hundreds of thousands of distinct CDR3 sequences; 20% to 30% are singletons. A further study also used this sample, focusing on T cells of mothers and their children.

The sequencing input was blood. These receptors were taken from a boy between 10 and 17 years old in good health. Each CDR3 is given with its conserved first and last residue. Fields, in order: clone size, CDR3 length, V gene, D gene, J gene, CDR3 protein, CDR3 DNA. The D gene is left open where the match is weak. The size of a clone is reported for some rows only, either as once, few or many, or as a class for expanded clones.

clone size: few; CDR3 length: 10; V gene: TRBV28; D gene: NA; J gene: TRBJ2-7; CDR3 protein: CASAGYEQYF; CDR3 DNA: TGTGCCAGCGCCGGTTACGAGCAGTACTTC
clone size: many; CDR3 length: 13; V gene: TRBV6-6; D gene: NA; J gene: TRBJ2-1; CDR3 protein: CASSAGGYNEQFF; CDR3 DNA: TGTGCCAGCAGCGCAGGCGGGTACAATGAGCAGTTCTTC
clone size: few; CDR3 length: 16; V gene: TRBV28; D gene: NA; J gene: TRBJ2-7; CDR3 protein: CTSSLSGLPPTYEQYF; CDR3 DNA: TGTACCAGCAGTTTATCCGGACTGCCGCCAACCTACGAGCAGTACTTC
clone size: few; CDR3 length: 11; V gene: TRBV28; D gene: TRBD2; J gene: TRBJ2-5; CDR3 protein: CARAGLKTQYF; CDR3 DNA: TGTGCCAGAGCGGGGCTTAAGACCCAGTACTTC
clone size: few; CDR3 length: 14; V gene: TRBV29-1; D gene: TRBD2; J gene: TRBJ2-1; CDR3 protein: CSVTGGLNWNEQFF; CDR3 DNA: TGCAGCGTTACGGGAGGCCTAAACTGGAATGAGCAGTTCTTC
clone size: NA; CDR3 length: 16; V gene: TRBV7-2; D gene: TRBD1; J gene: TRBJ2-3; CDR3 protein: CASSLGTGRRTDTQYF; CDR3 DNA: TGTGCCAGCAGCCTTGGGACAGGGAGGAGAACAGATACGCAGTATTTT
clone size: NA; CDR3 length: 13; V gene: TRBV18; D gene: NA; J gene: TRBJ2-5; CDR3 protein: CASAGGQQETQYF; CDR3 DNA: TGTGCCAGTGCCGGTGGACAGCAAGAGACCCAGTACTTC
clone size: few; CDR3 length: 12; V gene: TRBV20-1; D gene: TRBD1; J gene: TRBJ1-2; CDR3 protein: CSGRTGGYGYTF; CDR3 DNA: TGCAGTGGGAGGACAGGGGGGTATGGCTACACCTTC
clone size: NA; CDR3 length: 14; V gene: TRBV9; D gene: NA; J gene: TRBJ1-1; CDR3 protein: CASSLQGSGDEAFF; CDR3 DNA: TGTGCCAGCAGCCTACAGGGTTCAGGGGATGAAGCTTTCTTT
clone size: NA; CDR3 length: 14; V gene: TRBV7-2; D gene: NA; J gene: TRBJ2-5; CDR3 protein: CASSRRLGTETQYF; CDR3 DNA: TGTGCCAGCAGCCGCCGGTTGGGCACGGAGACCCAGTACTTC
clone size: few; CDR3 length: 13; V gene: TRBV15; D gene: NA; J gene: TRBJ1-5; CDR3 protein: CATSLLRNQPQHF; CDR3 DNA: TGTGCCACCAGCTTACTCCGCAATCAGCCCCAGCATTTT
clone size: few; CDR3 length: 14; V gene: TRBV29-1; D gene: TRBD1; J gene: TRBJ1-1; CDR3 protein: CSVVGTAPNTEAFF; CDR3 DNA: TGCAGCGTTGTCGGGACAGCCCCGAACACTGAAGCTTTCTTT
clone size: NA; CDR3 length: 15; V gene: TRBV28; D gene: TRBD1; J gene: TRBJ1-1; CDR3 protein: CASSLLWTGGYEAFF; CDR3 DNA: TGTGCCAGCAGTTTATTATGGACAGGGGGATATGAAGCTTTCTTT
clone size: NA; CDR3 length: 15; V gene: TRBV5-1; D gene: NA; J gene: TRBJ1-5; CDR3 protein: CASSSSAGSNQPQHF; CDR3 DNA: TGCGCCAGCAGCTCGTCGGCAGGCTCGAATCAGCCCCAGCATTTT
clone size: NA; CDR3 length: 14; V gene: TRBV6-2/TRBV6-3; D gene: NA; J gene: TRBJ2-1; CDR3 protein: CASNEWGLGDEQFF; CDR3 DNA: TGTGCCAGCAACGAGTGGGGGCTGGGGGATGAGCAGTTCTTC
clone size: NA; CDR3 length: 15; V gene: TRBV25-1; D gene: TRBD2; J gene: TRBJ2-1; CDR3 protein: CASSEWSGRGYEQFF; CDR3 DNA: TGTGCCAGCAGTGAATGGAGCGGGAGAGGTTATGAGCAGTTCTTC
clone size: NA; CDR3 length: 13; V gene: TRBV6-5; D gene: NA; J gene: TRBJ2-4; CDR3 protein: CASSYSSLGIQYF; CDR3 DNA: TGTGCCAGCAGTTACTCGAGTCTGGGCATTCAGTACTTC
clone size: NA; CDR3 length: 13; V gene: TRBV20-1; D gene: TRBD1; J gene: TRBJ2-7; CDR3 protein: CSAGGRDSYEQYF; CDR3 DNA: TGCAGTGCAGGGGGCAGGGACTCCTACGAGCAGTACTTC
clone size: NA; CDR3 length: 14; V gene: TRBV4-3; D gene: TRBD1; J gene: TRBJ2-7; CDR3 protein: CASSQYLTGYEQYF; CDR3 DNA: TGCGCCAGCAGCCAATATTTGACAGGGTACGAGCAGTACTTC
clone size: NA; CDR3 length: 16; V gene: TRBV7-2; D gene: NA; J gene: TRBJ2-1; CDR3 protein: CASSRPAGGSYNEQFF; CDR3 DNA: TGTGCCAGCAGCCGCCCAGCGGGCGGCTCCTACAATGAGCAGTTCTTC
clone size: few; CDR3 length: 16; V gene: TRBV3-1; D gene: TRBD2; J gene: TRBJ2-1; CDR3 protein: CASSQVRGSSYNEQFF; CDR3 DNA: TGTGCCAGCAGCCAAGTTCGCGGGAGCTCCTACAATGAGCAGTTCTTC
clone size: few; CDR3 length: 15; V gene: TRBV27; D gene: TRBD2; J gene: TRBJ2-1; CDR3 protein: CASSLGLVGYNEQFF; CDR3 DNA: TGTGCCAGCAGTTTAGGACTAGTCGGCTACAATGAGCAGTTCTTC
clone size: NA; CDR3 length: 16; V gene: TRBV5-6; D gene: NA; J gene: TRBJ2-5; CDR3 protein: CASSFLAGGGEETQYF; CDR3 DNA: TGTGCCAGCAGCTTCCTGGCCGGCGGGGGCGAAGAGACCCAGTACTTC
clone size: few; CDR3 length: 14; V gene: TRBV29-1; D gene: NA; J gene: TRBJ2-5; CDR3 protein: CSVEDRGIGETQYF; CDR3 DNA: TGCAGCGTTGAAGACAGGGGCATCGGGGAGACCCAGTACTTC
clone size: NA; CDR3 length: 13; V gene: TRBV28; D gene: NA; J gene: TRBJ1-1; CDR3 protein: CASSPTWVVEAFF; CDR3 DNA: TGTGCCAGCAGTCCTACGTGGGTAGTTGAAGCTTTCTTT
clone size: NA; CDR3 length: 18; V gene: TRBV6-5; D gene: NA; J gene: TRBJ2-1; CDR3 protein: CASSYSSYTGLQSNEQFF; CDR3 DNA: TGTGCCAGCAGTTACTCAAGTTACACGGGACTTCAGAGCAATGAGCAGTTCTTC
clone size: NA; CDR3 length: 16; V gene: TRBV28; D gene: TRBD1; J gene: TRBJ1-5; CDR3 protein: CASTTNRGPQNQPQHF; CDR3 DNA: TGTGCCAGCACCACCAACAGGGGTCCCCAAAATCAGCCCCAGCATTTT
clone size: few; CDR3 length: 15; V gene: TRBV6-5; D gene: TRBD2; J gene: TRBJ2-5; CDR3 protein: CASMVLAGREETQYF; CDR3 DNA: TGTGCCAGCATGGTACTAGCGGGAAGGGAAGAGACCCAGTACTTC
clone size: NA; CDR3 length: 18; V gene: TRBV5-1; D gene: TRBD2; J gene: TRBJ2-2; CDR3 protein: CASSKRTGTSANTGELFF; CDR3 DNA: TGCGCCAGCAGCAAACGGACCGGGACTAGCGCGAACACCGGGGAGCTGTTTTTT
clone size: NA; CDR3 length: 13; V gene: TRBV6-1; D gene: NA; J gene: TRBJ2-5; CDR3 protein: CASSGGQFGTQYF; CDR3 DNA: TGTGCCAGCAGCGGGGGACAATTTGGGACCCAGTACTTC
clone size: many; CDR3 length: 17; V gene: TRBV29-1; D gene: TRBD1; J gene: TRBJ2-6; CDR3 protein: CSVNPGQGLTGANVLTF; CDR3 DNA: TGCAGCGTTAATCCGGGACAGGGTCTCACTGGGGCCAACGTCCTGACTTTC
clone size: few; CDR3 length: 15; V gene: TRBV24-1; D gene: NA; J gene: TRBJ2-1; CDR3 protein: CATSDPKGDLDEQFF; CDR3 DNA: TGTGCCACCAGTGACCCCAAGGGGGACCTGGATGAGCAGTTCTTC
clone size: NA; CDR3 length: 16; V gene: TRBV5-1; D gene: NA; J gene: TRBJ1-6; CDR3 protein: CASSLGLASYNSPLHF; CDR3 DNA: TGCGCCAGCAGCTTAGGATTAGCCTCCTATAATTCACCCCTCCACTTT
clone size: NA; CDR3 length: 14; V gene: TRBV3-1; D gene: TRBD1; J gene: TRBJ2-7; CDR3 protein: CASSHGDSGYEQYF; CDR3 DNA: TGTGCCAGCAGCCACGGGGACAGCGGTTACGAGCAGTACTTC
clone size: NA; CDR3 length: 13; V gene: TRBV27; D gene: NA; J gene: TRBJ2-4; CDR3 protein: CASSFLQGTIQYF; CDR3 DNA: TGTGCCAGCAGTTTCCTCCAGGGAACCATTCAGTACTTC
clone size: NA; CDR3 length: 15; V gene: TRBV7-2; D gene: NA; J gene: TRBJ2-7; CDR3 protein: CASSLEPGWTYEQYF; CDR3 DNA: TGTGCCAGCAGCTTAGAACCAGGGTGGACCTACGAGCAGTACTTC
clone size: few; CDR3 length: 17; V gene: TRBV5-1; D gene: NA; J gene: TRBJ1-3; CDR3 protein: CASSFYHGKGPGNTIYF; CDR3 DNA: TGCGCCAGCAGCTTCTATCACGGCAAAGGGCCTGGAAACACCATATATTTT